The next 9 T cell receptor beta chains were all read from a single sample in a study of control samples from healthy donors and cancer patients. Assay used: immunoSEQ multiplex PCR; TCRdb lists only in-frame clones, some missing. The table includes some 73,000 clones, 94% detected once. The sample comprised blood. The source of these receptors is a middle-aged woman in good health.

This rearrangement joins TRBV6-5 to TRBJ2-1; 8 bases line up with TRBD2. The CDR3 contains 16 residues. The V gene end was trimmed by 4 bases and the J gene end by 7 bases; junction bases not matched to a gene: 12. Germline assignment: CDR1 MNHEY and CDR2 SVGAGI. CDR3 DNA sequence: TGTGCCAGCAGTTCGCCGGGACTTCGGGGGGGGAATGAGCAGTTCTTC. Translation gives CASSSPGLRGGNEQFF.

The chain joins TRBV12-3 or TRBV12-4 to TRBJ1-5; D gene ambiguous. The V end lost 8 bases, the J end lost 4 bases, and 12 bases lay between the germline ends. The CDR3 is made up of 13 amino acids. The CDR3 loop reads CASQGRRNQPQHF. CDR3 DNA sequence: TGTGCCAGCCAAGGCAGGAGGAATCAGCCCCAGCATTTT.

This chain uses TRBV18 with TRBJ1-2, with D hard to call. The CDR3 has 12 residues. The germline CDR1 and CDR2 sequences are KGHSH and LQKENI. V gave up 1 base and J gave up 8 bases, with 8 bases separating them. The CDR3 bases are TGTGCCAGCTCACCACAATCGGAGGGCTACACCTTC. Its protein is CASSPQSEGYTF.

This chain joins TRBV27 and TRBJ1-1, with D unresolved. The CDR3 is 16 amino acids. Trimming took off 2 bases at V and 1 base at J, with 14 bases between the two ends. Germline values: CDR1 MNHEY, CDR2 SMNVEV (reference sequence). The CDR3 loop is CASSLGVSWGNTEAFF. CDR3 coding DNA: TGTGCCAGCAGTTTAGGCGTCAGTTGGGGGAACACTGAAGCTTTCTTT.

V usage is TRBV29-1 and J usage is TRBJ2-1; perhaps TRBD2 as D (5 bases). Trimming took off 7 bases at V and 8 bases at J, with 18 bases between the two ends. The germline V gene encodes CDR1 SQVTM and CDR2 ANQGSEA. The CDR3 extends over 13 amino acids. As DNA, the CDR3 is TGCAGCGCCAGGCGGACTCAAAGGGATGAGCAGTTCTTC. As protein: CSARRTQRDEQFF.

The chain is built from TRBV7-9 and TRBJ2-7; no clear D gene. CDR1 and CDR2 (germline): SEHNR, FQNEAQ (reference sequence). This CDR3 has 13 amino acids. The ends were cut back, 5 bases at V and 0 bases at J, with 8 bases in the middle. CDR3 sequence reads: CASSPLNSYEQYF. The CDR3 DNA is TGTGCCAGCAGCCCACTGAACTCCTACGAGCAGTACTTC.

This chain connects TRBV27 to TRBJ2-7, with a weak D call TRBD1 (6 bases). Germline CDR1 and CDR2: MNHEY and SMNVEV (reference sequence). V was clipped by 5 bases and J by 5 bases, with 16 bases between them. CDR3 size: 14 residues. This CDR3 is CASSVRSQGNEQYF. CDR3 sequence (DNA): TGTGCCAGCAGTGTAAGATCGCAGGGGAACGAGCAGTACTTC.

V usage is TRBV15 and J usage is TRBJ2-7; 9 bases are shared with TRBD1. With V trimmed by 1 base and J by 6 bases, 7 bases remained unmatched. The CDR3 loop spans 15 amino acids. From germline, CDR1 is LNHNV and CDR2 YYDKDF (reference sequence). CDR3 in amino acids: CATSRAPGQGGEQYF. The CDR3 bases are TGTGCCACCAGCAGAGCACCGGGACAGGGAGGCGAGCAGTACTTC.

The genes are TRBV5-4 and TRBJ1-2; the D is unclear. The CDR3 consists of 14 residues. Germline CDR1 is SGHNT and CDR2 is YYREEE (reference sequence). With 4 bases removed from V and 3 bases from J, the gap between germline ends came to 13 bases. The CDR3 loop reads CASSDRPGYYGYTF. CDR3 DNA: TGTGCCAGCAGCGATCGACCGGGGTACTATGGCTACACCTTC.